One sample yielded the 8 T cell receptor beta chains listed below, sequenced in a study of human T cells and chemical hapten exposure. The time point was: patch test 1, 2 weeks after DPC sensitization. Sample treatment: therapeutic diphenylcyclopropenone sensitization with weekly scalp DPC. TCRdb re-called the RACE reads through MiXCR, storing one row per CDR3 protein. The table lists 150,000 to 200,000 distinct CDR3 sequences, around 13% of them singletons, with around 1.7% in the top ten. The sequences come from whole blood, collected in connection with sensitization to the hapten diphenylcyclopropenone (DPC). The receptors derive from a woman aged 25 to 39 with alopecia areata. Some clones in this sample may be carry-over from other donors' samples.

This clonotype has more than one count but fewer than ten. The chain uses TRBV12-3 or TRBV12-4 and TRBJ2-5; 7 bases map to TRBD1. The CDR3 loop spans 15 amino acids. The V segment lost 6 bases and the J segment 4 bases; nucleotides outside the gene matches: 11. CDR3 in DNA: TGTGCCAGCAGCACGGACCGGGACAGAAGAGAGACCCAGTACTTC. Its protein is CASSTDRDRRETQYF.

J is TRBJ2-7 and V is TRBV2; TRBD2 aligns across 7 bases. V shed 4 bases, J shed 8 bases, and the junction held 8 bases outside the gene matches. This CDR3 spans 13 amino acids. The germline V gene encodes CDR1 SNHLY and CDR2 FYNNEI. The CDR3 DNA is TGTGCCAGCAGTGGGACTAGTCCGAGGAAGCAGTACTTC. Translating it yields CASSGTSPRKQYF.

The table lists this clonotype with a few counts. This chain links TRBV9 with TRBJ2-1; 8 nucleotides match TRBD1. Germline CDR1 SGDLS, CDR2 YYNGEE. The CDR3 contains 15 residues. The V and J ends lost 3 bases and 7 bases, in that order; junction bases with no gene match: 9. The CDR3 DNA follows: TGTGCCAGCAGCGCCCCACAGGGGGTAGGGAATGAGCAGTTCTTC. Translating gives CASSAPQGVGNEQFF.

V usage is TRBV28 and J usage is TRBJ2-3; 7 nucleotides match TRBD2. Germline V gene sequence: CDR1 MDHEN, CDR2 SYDVKM. This CDR3 is 13 amino acids long. V gave up 7 bases and J gave up 7 bases; unmatched junction bases: 8. This CDR3 is CASNLGGGNTQYF. Here the CDR3 DNA reads TGTGCCAGCAACTTGGGGGGAGGGAATACGCAGTATTTT.

The chain couples TRBV6-5 to TRBJ2-2, with a weak D call TRBD1 (6 bases). V was trimmed by 8 bases and J by 7 bases, leaving 20 bases between them. CDR3 length: 15 residues. The germline V gene has CDR1 MNHEY and CDR2 SVGAGI. CDR3 coding DNA: TGTGCCAGCGCTCGGCAGGACAGAGTAAACGGGGAGCTGTTTTTT. It codes for CASARQDRVNGELFF.

A few counts support this clonotype. This rearrangement joins TRBV6-6 to TRBJ1-1, with unresolved D. From germline, CDR1 is MNHNY and CDR2 SVGAGI (reference sequence). The CDR3 covers 12 residues. Trimming pared 4 bases from V and 7 bases from J, leaving 10 bases between. The CDR3 is CASSSTLNEAFF. As DNA, the CDR3 is TGTGCCAGCAGTTCGACACTGAATGAAGCTTTCTTT.

At least ten counts were recorded for this clonotype. V is TRBV6-2 or TRBV6-3 and J is TRBJ1-1; no firm D call. The CDR3 length is 14 residues. The V and J ends lost 7 bases and 3 bases respectively, with 15 bases between them. From germline, CDR1 is MNHEY and CDR2 SVGEGT. CDR3 region: CASIADFGDTEAFF. CDR3 nucleotide sequence: TGTGCCAGCATTGCTGACTTTGGGGACACTGAAGCTTTCTTT.

This clonotype was observed many times. This chain uses TRBV28 with TRBJ1-5; 10 positions match TRBD1. Germline V gene data show CDR1 as MDHEN and CDR2 as SYDVKM. Trimming cost V 5 bases and J 2 bases; bases outside gene matches: 6. This CDR3 spans 16 amino acids. CDR3 loop: CASSPPGQGGNQPQHF. For the CDR3, the DNA is TGTGCCAGCAGTCCTCCCGGACAGGGGGGCAATCAGCCCCAGCATTTT.